These T cell receptor beta chains were read from a single sample in a study of T cell responses to AZD1222 COVID-19 vaccine. Generated by immunoSEQ multiplex PCR, the TCRdb table keeps only in-frame clones and is missing some. The repertoire holds over 95,000 clones, with roughly 85% as singletons. Material: peripheral blood, obtained on day 0 of AZD1222 vaccination. All receptors derive from an adult in good health. The CDR3 runs from the conserved cysteine through the conserved F or W. D genes are given only for firm matches. Clone size is shown for a subset of rows, as once, few, many or a class of expanded clone.

j_call: TRBJ2-1
clone_size: .
d_call: .
v_call: TRBV18
cdr3_nt: TGTGCCAGCTCCGAGGACAGTTACAATGAGCAGTTCTTC
cdr3_aa: CASSEDSYNEQFF

j_call: TRBJ1-4
clone_size: .
d_call: .
v_call: TRBV25-1
cdr3_nt: TGTGCCAGCAGGGGAACAGGGTACGGCGGGGAAAAACTGTTTTTT
cdr3_aa: CASRGTGYGGEKLFF

j_call: TRBJ1-2
clone_size: .
d_call: .
v_call: TRBV25-1
cdr3_nt: TGTGCCAGCAGTGAATATCATGAGGCGGGATATGGCTACACCTTC
cdr3_aa: CASSEYHEAGYGYTF

j_call: TRBJ1-1
clone_size: once
d_call: TRBD1
v_call: TRBV12-3/TRBV12-4
cdr3_nt: TGTGCCAGCAGTTTAAATCACAGGGGCGAAGCTTTCTTT
cdr3_aa: CASSLNHRGEAFF

j_call: TRBJ1-2
clone_size: .
d_call: .
v_call: TRBV3-1/TRBV3-2
cdr3_nt: TGTGCCAGCAGCCGAGGGGGGGACTATGGCTACACCTTC
cdr3_aa: CASSRGGDYGYTF

j_call: TRBJ2-2
clone_size: .
d_call: .
v_call: TRBV4-3
cdr3_nt: TGCGCCAGCAGCCGCGGCGTAGCCAACACCGGGGAGCTGTTTTTT
cdr3_aa: CASSRGVANTGELFF

j_call: TRBJ1-4
clone_size: .
d_call: .
v_call: TRBV9
cdr3_nt: TGTGCCAGCAGCAGTAGTTGGGGGTTAGGAGAAAAACTGTTTTTT
cdr3_aa: CASSSSWGLGEKLFF

j_call: TRBJ2-7
clone_size: .
d_call: TRBD2
v_call: TRBV7-3
cdr3_nt: TGTGCCAGCAGCTTTAGCGGGGGGGACGAGCAGTACTTC
cdr3_aa: CASSFSGGDEQYF

j_call: TRBJ2-3
clone_size: .
d_call: TRBD2
v_call: TRBV5-4
cdr3_nt: TGTGCCAGCAGCCCCGGGACTAGCGGGAGGGCCAGCACAGATACGCAGTATTTT
cdr3_aa: CASSPGTSGRASTDTQYF

j_call: TRBJ2-3
clone_size: .
d_call: TRBD2
v_call: TRBV4-2
cdr3_nt: TGTGCCAGCAGCCAAGAGGCTAGCGGGGCCGTCACAGATACGCAGTATTTT
cdr3_aa: CASSQEASGAVTDTQYF

j_call: TRBJ1-1
clone_size: .
d_call: .
v_call: TRBV7-6
cdr3_nt: TGTGCCAGCAGCCATGACAGACATTGGGAAGCTTTCTTT
cdr3_aa: CASSHDRHWEAFF

j_call: TRBJ1-6
clone_size: few
d_call: .
v_call: TRBV12-5
cdr3_nt: TGTGCTAGTGGTTTGCTCTCCACAGGGTCGGGTAATTCACCCCTCCACTTT
cdr3_aa: CASGLLSTGSGNSPLHF

j_call: TRBJ2-3
clone_size: .
d_call: TRBD2
v_call: TRBV13
cdr3_nt: TGTGCCAGCAGCTTGGGGACTAGCGGGAGTGGGGATACGCAGTATTTT
cdr3_aa: CASSLGTSGSGDTQYF

j_call: TRBJ2-1
clone_size: .
d_call: .
v_call: TRBV2
cdr3_nt: TGTGCCAGCAGTTTGGCCCCTTCGGAGCAGTTCTTC
cdr3_aa: CASSLAPSEQFF

j_call: TRBJ2-7
clone_size: .
d_call: .
v_call: TRBV7-9
cdr3_nt: TGTGCCAGCGGATCCTACGAGCAGTACTTC
cdr3_aa: CASGSYEQYF

j_call: TRBJ1-2
clone_size: .
d_call: TRBD1
v_call: TRBV4-3
cdr3_nt: TGCGCCAGCAGCCAAGACGGGACAGGGGCTAACTATGGCTACACCTTC
cdr3_aa: CASSQDGTGANYGYTF

j_call: TRBJ1-5
clone_size: .
d_call: .
v_call: TRBV4-1
cdr3_nt: TGCGCCAGCGGGCACGGGGGGGATCAGCCCCAGCATTTT
cdr3_aa: CASGHGGDQPQHF

j_call: TRBJ2-6
clone_size: .
d_call: TRBD2
v_call: TRBV7-2
cdr3_nt: TGTGCCAGCAGCCCTCAACTAGCGGGGGGGCCTGGGGCCAACGTCCTGACTTTC
cdr3_aa: CASSPQLAGGPGANVLTF

j_call: TRBJ1-2
clone_size: .
d_call: .
v_call: TRBV7-2
cdr3_nt: TGTGCCAGCAGCTTAGAGGATGGGGGGCGCAAGGGCTACACCTTC
cdr3_aa: CASSLEDGGRKGYTF

j_call: TRBJ1-2
clone_size: .
d_call: .
v_call: TRBV7-9
cdr3_nt: TGTGCCAGCAGCTCCCGGGGGGATGGGGGCTACACCTTC
cdr3_aa: CASSSRGDGGYTF

j_call: TRBJ2-2
clone_size: .
d_call: .
v_call: TRBV5-1
cdr3_nt: TGCGCCAGCAGCTTGGAGCTCGCCACCGGGGAGCTGTTTTTT
cdr3_aa: CASSLELATGELFF

j_call: TRBJ2-2
clone_size: .
d_call: .
v_call: TRBV5-1
cdr3_nt: TGTGCCAGCAGCTTGGGGGAGCCCACCGGGGAGCTGTTTTTT
cdr3_aa: CASSLGEPTGELFF

j_call: TRBJ1-2
clone_size: .
d_call: .
v_call: TRBV6-5
cdr3_nt: TGTGCCAGCAGTTACTATTCTCAGGGGAATGGGGGTGGCTACACCTTC
cdr3_aa: CASSYYSQGNGGGYTF

j_call: TRBJ1-2
clone_size: .
d_call: .
v_call: TRBV3-1/TRBV3-2
cdr3_nt: TGTGCCAGCAGACGGACATTGGGGACATCTGGCTACACCTTC
cdr3_aa: CASRRTLGTSGYTF

j_call: TRBJ1-2
clone_size: .
d_call: .
v_call: TRBV19
cdr3_nt: TGTGCCAGTAGCGCCCGGGGGCGAGCCTATGGCTACACCTTC
cdr3_aa: CASSARGRAYGYTF

j_call: TRBJ1-4
clone_size: once
d_call: .
v_call: TRBV9
cdr3_nt: TGTGCCAGCAGCAGAGGAAATGAAAAACTGTTTTTT
cdr3_aa: CASSRGNEKLFF

j_call: TRBJ2-3
clone_size: .
d_call: .
v_call: TRBV5-1
cdr3_nt: TGCGCCAGCAGCACACCCCCGGGCCCAAAGAAGGGAGATACGCAGTATTTT
cdr3_aa: CASSTPPGPKKGDTQYF

j_call: TRBJ2-5
clone_size: .
d_call: .
v_call: TRBV12-3/TRBV12-4
cdr3_nt: TGTGCCAGCAGTTTAGGCATTCAAGAGACCCAGTACTTC
cdr3_aa: CASSLGIQETQYF

j_call: TRBJ2-5
clone_size: .
d_call: TRBD1
v_call: TRBV7-3
cdr3_nt: TGTGCCAGCAGCCCGGACAGGGGCCAAGAGACCCAGTACTTC
cdr3_aa: CASSPDRGQETQYF

j_call: TRBJ2-5
clone_size: .
d_call: .
v_call: TRBV3-1/TRBV3-2
cdr3_nt: TGTGCCAGCAGCCAAACAGAGACCCAGTACTTC
cdr3_aa: CASSQTETQYF

j_call: TRBJ2-5
clone_size: few
d_call: .
v_call: TRBV5-4
cdr3_nt: TGTGCCAGCAGCTTCCCAGGGGTGAAGACCCAGTACTTC
cdr3_aa: CASSFPGVKTQYF

j_call: TRBJ2-7
clone_size: .
d_call: .
v_call: TRBV27
cdr3_nt: TGTGCCAGCAGTCCAACCGACAGCAACGAGCAGTACTTC
cdr3_aa: CASSPTDSNEQYF

j_call: TRBJ1-4
clone_size: .
d_call: .
v_call: TRBV4-2
cdr3_nt: TGTGCCAGCAGCCAAGCCCCACACCGGCGGGGTTCCAATCTCAATTTGGGGAATGAAAAACTGTTTTTT
cdr3_aa: CASSQAPHRRGSNLNLGNEKLFF

j_call: TRBJ1-1
clone_size: .
d_call: .
v_call: TRBV30
cdr3_nt: TGTGCCTGGAGTGTTGATGTGAACACTGAAGCTTTCTTT
cdr3_aa: CAWSVDVNTEAFF

j_call: TRBJ1-6
clone_size: .
d_call: .
v_call: TRBV5-5
cdr3_nt: TGTGCCAGCAGCTTGAGGCACTCGTTAAATTCACCCCTCCACTTT
cdr3_aa: CASSLRHSLNSPLHF

j_call: TRBJ2-3
clone_size: .
d_call: .
v_call: TRBV19
cdr3_nt: TGTGCCAGTAGACCATCATCCACTGGGCGGCTCCGCACAGATACGCAGTATTTT
cdr3_aa: CASRPSSTGRLRTDTQYF

j_call: TRBJ2-1
clone_size: .
d_call: TRBD2
v_call: TRBV28
cdr3_nt: TGTGCCAGCAGTTCGCTAGCGGGAGACTACAATGAGCAGTTCTTC
cdr3_aa: CASSSLAGDYNEQFF

j_call: TRBJ2-7
clone_size: .
d_call: TRBD1
v_call: TRBV5-4
cdr3_nt: TGTGCCAGCAGCCCGGAAGGGACAGGGGACTACGAGCAGTACTTC
cdr3_aa: CASSPEGTGDYEQYF

j_call: TRBJ2-4
clone_size: .
d_call: .
v_call: TRBV7-9
cdr3_nt: TGTGCCAGCAGCCCCAGTGGTCTCTCTAAAAACATTCAGTACTTC
cdr3_aa: CASSPSGLSKNIQYF

j_call: TRBJ2-3
clone_size: .
d_call: .
v_call: TRBV7-9
cdr3_nt: TGTGCCAGCAGCTTAGCAGATACGCAGTATTTT
cdr3_aa: CASSLADTQYF

j_call: TRBJ1-1
clone_size: .
d_call: .
v_call: TRBV7-6
cdr3_nt: TGTGCCAGCAGCTTAGCGGTGGACATGTCTGAAGCTTTCTTT
cdr3_aa: CASSLAVDMSEAFF

j_call: TRBJ2-3
clone_size: .
d_call: .
v_call: TRBV6-2/TRBV6-3
cdr3_nt: TGTGCCAGCAGTTACCTCATAACAACAGATACGCAGTATTTT
cdr3_aa: CASSYLITTDTQYF

j_call: TRBJ2-6
clone_size: .
d_call: .
v_call: TRBV4-3
cdr3_nt: TGCGCCAGCAGCCAAGAAGTGCTAGCACTCTCTGGGGCCAACGTCCTGACTTTC
cdr3_aa: CASSQEVLALSGANVLTF

j_call: TRBJ1-5
clone_size: .
d_call: .
v_call: TRBV6-2/TRBV6-3
cdr3_nt: TGTGCCAGCAGTTACTTCCCCAATCAGCCCCAGCATTTT
cdr3_aa: CASSYFPNQPQHF

j_call: TRBJ2-7
clone_size: .
d_call: TRBD1
v_call: TRBV5-1
cdr3_nt: TGCGCCAGCAGTTCGGACAGGTCCCTCAGCGAGCAGTACTTC
cdr3_aa: CASSSDRSLSEQYF

j_call: TRBJ1-1
clone_size: .
d_call: .
v_call: TRBV3-1/TRBV3-2
cdr3_nt: TGTGCCAGCAGCCAAGGGCCGAACACTGAAGCTTTCTTT
cdr3_aa: CASSQGPNTEAFF

j_call: TRBJ1-1
clone_size: .
d_call: .
v_call: TRBV29-1
cdr3_nt: TGCAGCGGAATGAACAGGGTGGCTTTCTTT
cdr3_aa: CSGMNRVAFF

j_call: TRBJ2-1
clone_size: few
d_call: TRBD2
v_call: TRBV3-1/TRBV3-2
cdr3_nt: TGTGCCAGCAGCCAAGCTCATTCGGCTAGCGGGAGGTCCCATGAGCAGTTCTTC
cdr3_aa: CASSQAHSASGRSHEQFF

j_call: TRBJ1-3
clone_size: .
d_call: TRBD1
v_call: TRBV9
cdr3_nt: TGTGCCAGCAGCGTATCGATAGGACAGGGGGTCGGAAACACCATATATTTT
cdr3_aa: CASSVSIGQGVGNTIYF